The rows below give T cell receptor beta chains drawn from one sample of a study of T cells after yellow fever vaccination. One entry per CDR3 protein results from TCRdb running MiXCR on the 5' RACE reads. The sample lists some 600,000 distinct CDR3 sequences; 9% to 15% were seen once. The sequencing here drew on PBMCs, taken on the day of the yellow fever booster vaccination. These receptor sequences come from a man under 40 who received the YFV17D yellow fever vaccine. Each CDR3 is given with its conserved first and last residue. Fields, in order: V gene, D gene, clone size, J gene, CDR3 DNA, CDR3 protein. A D gene is named only where the DNA matches it firmly. Only part of the rows carry a size: once, few, many, or a class if the clone is expanded.

TRBV7-9	.	many	TRBJ2-7	TGTGCCAGCAGCCTGACGGACATTCAAGCCTACGAGCAGTACTTC	CASSLTDIQAYEQYF
TRBV7-3	TRBD2	many	TRBJ2-3	TGTGCCAGCAGCTCCCAGACGGGACTAGCGGGTGGTACGCAGTATTTT	CASSSQTGLAGGTQYF
TRBV24-1	.	few	TRBJ2-1	TGTGCCACCAGTGACTCCCCGACTAGTGACGGTGAGCAGTTCTTC	CATSDSPTSDGEQFF
TRBV18	.	few	TRBJ2-2	TGTGCCAGCTCACCGGACCGGGTCGCCGGGGAGCTGTTTTTT	CASSPDRVAGELFF
TRBV24-1	TRBD2	.	TRBJ2-1	TGTGCCACCAGTGGGACAGCGGGAGGTGGCAATGAGCAGTTCTTC	CATSGTAGGGNEQFF
TRBV3-1	TRBD2	few	TRBJ2-1	TGTGCCAGCAGCCAAGGCCCCGGGACTAGCGGACGAAGGTACTACAATGAGCAGTTCTTC	CASSQGPGTSGRRYYNEQFF
TRBV20-1	TRBD1	few	TRBJ2-3	TGCAGTGCAGAGGGGACAGGGCGGGATACGCAGTATTTT	CSAEGTGRDTQYF
TRBV7-3	.	.	TRBJ2-7	TGTGCCAGCAGCTTAGGCAACCGGTACGAGCAGTACTTC	CASSLGNRYEQYF
TRBV6-1	TRBD1	many	TRBJ2-2	TGTGCCAGCAGTCGTACAGGGGCTCTCACCGGGGAGCTGTTTTTT	CASSRTGALTGELFF
TRBV6-1	TRBD1	.	TRBJ1-2	TGTGCCAGCAGCCGACAGGGGGTTGACTATGGCTACACCTTC	CASSRQGVDYGYTF
TRBV20-1	.	few	TRBJ2-2	TGCAGTGCCAAGAGAGACCGGCCCGGGGAGCTGTTTTTT	CSAKRDRPGELFF
TRBV14	TRBD2	.	TRBJ2-7	TGTGCCAGCAGCCAAGCCCTAGCGGGAGAGGGCTACGAGCAGTACTTC	CASSQALAGEGYEQYF
TRBV6-5	.	.	TRBJ2-3	TGTGCCAGCATCTGGGATACGCAGTATTTT	CASIWDTQYF
TRBV6-2/TRBV6-3	.	few	TRBJ1-2	TGTGCCAGCAGTTATCGGACCCAGGGGCATGGCTACACCTTC	CASSYRTQGHGYTF
TRBV28	.	few	TRBJ2-7	TGTGCCACCCACCGGGGATACAGTCCCTACGAGCAGTACTTC	CATHRGYSPYEQYF
TRBV29-1	.	.	TRBJ1-4	TGCAGCGTTCTACCCACAGGGAAGGGGGAAAAACTGTTTTTT	CSVLPTGKGEKLFF
TRBV29-1	.	.	TRBJ1-1	TGCAGCGCTAAGGGGGGGCCACGAGAGGTGAGCACTGAAGCTTTCTTT	CSAKGGPREVSTEAFF
TRBV20-1	.	once	TRBJ1-1	TGCAGTGCTCTTAGGGGGAACACTGAAGCTTTCTTT	CSALRGNTEAFF
TRBV19	TRBD2	few	TRBJ2-1	TGTGCCAGTAGTAGTTCGCCGGGACTAGCAATAAATGAGCAGTTCTTC	CASSSSPGLAINEQFF
TRBV20-1	.	.	TRBJ2-1	TGCAGTGCTACCACGATGGGGCGGCTGAATGAGCAGTTCTTC	CSATTMGRLNEQFF
TRBV25-1	TRBD2	few	TRBJ2-2	TGTGCCAGCAGTTCCCCCACGACTGTCCTAGCGGGACGTCGGGAGCTGTTTTTT	CASSSPTTVLAGRRELFF
TRBV7-2	TRBD1	few	TRBJ2-5	TGTGCCACCGGGCGGCAGGGGGCAGGAGAGACCCAGTACTTC	CATGRQGAGETQYF
TRBV20-1	TRBD2	few	TRBJ2-1	TGCAGTGCGGAAACCGGGACTAGCACTTATGAGCAGTTCTTC	CSAETGTSTYEQFF
TRBV12-3/TRBV12-4	.	many	TRBJ1-1	TGTGCCAGCAGTTTGGGGACGGTGAACACTGAAGCTTTCTTT	CASSLGTVNTEAFF
TRBV27	.	many	TRBJ1-5	TGTGCCAGCGGCGGAGGGCGGGGCGATCAGCCCCAGCATTTT	CASGGGRGDQPQHF
TRBV27	.	few	TRBJ2-3	TGTGCCAGCAGTTTCGTCCGGCCTGGGGGCACAGATACGCAGTATTTT	CASSFVRPGGTDTQYF
TRBV20-1	.	few	TRBJ2-3	TGCAGTGTGCCCCTGGGAGCAGATACGCAGTATTTT	CSVPLGADTQYF
TRBV7-2	.	.	TRBJ1-6	TGTGCCAGCAAGTCAGCATGGGGAGACGGTTCACCCCTCCACTTT	CASKSAWGDGSPLHF
TRBV27	.	.	TRBJ2-7	TGTGCCAGCAAACACATAAAGAGGGTCCTTTCCTACGAGCAGTACTTC	CASKHIKRVLSYEQYF
TRBV20-1	.	.	TRBJ2-1	TGCAGTGCTAGCCCAGTGTCGAGCTCCTACAATGAGCAGTTCTTC	CSASPVSSSYNEQFF
TRBV4-1	.	.	TRBJ2-5	TGCGCCAGCAGCCCCGAGGTTGGGTCAAACGGAGAGACCCAGTACTTC	CASSPEVGSNGETQYF
TRBV7-2	.	few	TRBJ2-3	TGTGCCAGCAGCCAACCCCGGGACATGAGCACAGATACGCAGTATTTT	CASSQPRDMSTDTQYF
TRBV6-5	TRBD1	few	TRBJ1-2	TGTGCCAGCAGTTACTCAAATAAACCGACAGGGGAGATTAACTATGGCTACACCTTC	CASSYSNKPTGEINYGYTF
TRBV7-2	.	.	TRBJ2-7	TGTGCCAGCAGCCCCACATACTACGAGCAGTACTTC	CASSPTYYEQYF
TRBV3-1	TRBD2	.	TRBJ2-1	TGTGCCAGCTCCTCCTTTGCGACTAGCGGGCTGACCTACAATGAGCAGTTCTTC	CASSSFATSGLTYNEQFF
TRBV20-1	.	.	TRBJ2-5	TGCAGTGCTAGAGAAACAGGGCTCCCAGAGACCCAGTACTTC	CSARETGLPETQYF
TRBV4-3	.	many	TRBJ2-5	TGCGCCAGCAGCCTGGACGGCCCAGAGACCCAGTACTTC	CASSLDGPETQYF
TRBV5-1	.	.	TRBJ2-7	TGCGCCAGCAATGAGCTGAACTCCTACGAGCAGTACTTC	CASNELNSYEQYF
TRBV12-3/TRBV12-4	.	.	TRBJ1-4	TGTGCCAGCAGTTCCTACAGCGTTGCTAATGAAAAACTGTTTTTT	CASSSYSVANEKLFF
TRBV18	TRBD2	.	TRBJ2-1	TGTGCCAGCGGCGGGGGAGCTTACAATGAGCAGTTCTTC	CASGGGAYNEQFF
TRBV18	.	few	TRBJ2-1	TGTGCCAGCTCACCACTGAAGGGTGGTCACAATGAGCAGTTCTTC	CASSPLKGGHNEQFF
TRBV11-2	TRBD2	.	TRBJ2-1	TGTGCCAGCAGCTTAGGGGGGGGACTAGCGGGTTTTCCCTACAATGAGCAGTTCTTC	CASSLGGGLAGFPYNEQFF
TRBV5-1	TRBD1	.	TRBJ2-7	TGCGCCAGCAGCATCGGGACAGACTACGAGCAGTACTTC	CASSIGTDYEQYF
TRBV5-1	.	.	TRBJ2-3	TGCGCCAGCAGCTTATCAACGGGGGGCACAGATACGCAGTATTTT	CASSLSTGGTDTQYF
TRBV5-6	.	.	TRBJ1-6	TGTGCCAGCAGCCCAAAGGTGGATTCACCCCTCCACTTT	CASSPKVDSPLHF
TRBV6-5	TRBD1	few	TRBJ1-6	TGTGCCAGCAGCTACGGGACAGAGAATTCACCCCTCCACTTT	CASSYGTENSPLHF
TRBV28	.	.	TRBJ1-4	TGTGCCAGCAGGCGGGGGAGCAATGAAAAACTGTTTTTT	CASRRGSNEKLFF
TRBV3-1	.	.	TRBJ1-6	TGTGCCAGCAGCCAAATGGTGGGGTTTGAGGGGAAGGATAATTCACCCCTCCACTTT	CASSQMVGFEGKDNSPLHF
TRBV28	.	few	TRBJ1-5	TGTGCCAGCCTCGGCGGTGGTGGGGGGCGAGGCAATCAGCCCCAGCATTTT	CASLGGGGGRGNQPQHF
TRBV5-1	TRBD1	.	TRBJ1-1	TGCGCCAGCAGCTGGGGACAGAAGAACACTGAAGCTTTCTTT	CASSWGQKNTEAFF
TRBV7-2	.	few	TRBJ2-1	TGTGCCAGCAGCTTAAGGGGGAGACCCGCCTTC	CASSLRGRPAF
TRBV7-2	TRBD1	.	TRBJ1-6	TGTGCCAGCAGCTTAGGACAGGGCTGGAATTCACCCCTCCACTTT	CASSLGQGWNSPLHF
TRBV7-2	TRBD1	many	TRBJ1-2	TGTGCCAGCAGCTTAGCCCAGGGACAGAACTATGGCTACACCTTC	CASSLAQGQNYGYTF
TRBV7-2	.	many	TRBJ2-3	TGTGCCAGCAGGAAAAAGCGTTTGACCACAGATACGCAGTATTTT	CASRKKRLTTDTQYF
TRBV5-1	.	.	TRBJ1-1	TGCGCCAGCAGCTTGGGGTCGGGATATGAAGCTTTCTTT	CASSLGSGYEAFF
TRBV6-2/TRBV6-3	.	few	TRBJ2-1	TGTGCCAGCAGTTTACCACAGGAGTACAATGAGCAGTTCTTC	CASSLPQEYNEQFF
TRBV18	TRBD2	few	TRBJ2-1	TGTGCCAGCTCAAGGGCCGGGACTACCGACAATGAGCAGTTCTTC	CASSRAGTTDNEQFF
TRBV12-3/TRBV12-4	.	few	TRBJ2-7	TGTGCCAGCAGTTTTATAAGGGACTACGAGCAGTACTTC	CASSFIRDYEQYF
TRBV20-1	.	.	TRBJ1-1	TGCAGTGCTAGAGATATCAACGCAGGGTTGCACACTGAAGCTTTCTTT	CSARDINAGLHTEAFF